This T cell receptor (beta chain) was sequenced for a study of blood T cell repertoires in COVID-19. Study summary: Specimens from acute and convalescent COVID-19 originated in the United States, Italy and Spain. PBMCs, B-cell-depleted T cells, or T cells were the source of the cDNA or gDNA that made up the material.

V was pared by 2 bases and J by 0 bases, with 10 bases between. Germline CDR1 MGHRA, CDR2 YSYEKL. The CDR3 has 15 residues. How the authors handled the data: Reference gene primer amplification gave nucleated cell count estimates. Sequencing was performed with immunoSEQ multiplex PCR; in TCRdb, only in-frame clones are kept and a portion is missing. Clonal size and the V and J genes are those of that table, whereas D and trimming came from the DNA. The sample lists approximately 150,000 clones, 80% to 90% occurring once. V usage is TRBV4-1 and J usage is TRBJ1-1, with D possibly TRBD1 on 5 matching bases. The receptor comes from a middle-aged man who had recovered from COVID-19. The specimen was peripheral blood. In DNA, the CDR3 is TGCGCCAGCAGCCAACCGGGACTGCTGAACACTGAAGCTTTCTTT. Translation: CASSQPGLLNTEAFF.